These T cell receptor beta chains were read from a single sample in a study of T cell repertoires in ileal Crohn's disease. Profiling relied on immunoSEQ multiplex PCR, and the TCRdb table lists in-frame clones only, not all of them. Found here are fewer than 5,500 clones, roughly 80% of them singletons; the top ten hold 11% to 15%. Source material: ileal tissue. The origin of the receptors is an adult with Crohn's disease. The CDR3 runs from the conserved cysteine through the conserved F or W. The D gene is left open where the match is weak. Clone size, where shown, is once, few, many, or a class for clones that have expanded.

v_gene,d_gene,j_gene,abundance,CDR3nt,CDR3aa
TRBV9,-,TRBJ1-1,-,TGTGCCAGCAGCGTAGAACCAAGCCTGGGGTCCACTGAAGCTTTCTTT,CASSVEPSLGSTEAFF
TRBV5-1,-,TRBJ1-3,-,TGCGCCAGCAGCTTGGACGCCGCGCACTCTGGAAACACCATATATTTT,CASSLDAAHSGNTIYF
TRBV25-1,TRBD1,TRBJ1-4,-,TGTGCCAGCAGTGCTCAGGGGGCGCAGGGTGAAAAACTGTTTTTT,CASSAQGAQGEKLFF
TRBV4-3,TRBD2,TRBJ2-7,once,TGCGCCAGCAGCCAAAGACTAGCGGAATCCTACGAGCAGTACTTC,CASSQRLAESYEQYF
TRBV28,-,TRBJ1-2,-,TGTGCCAGCAGTTACACCTATGGCTACACCTTC,CASSYTYGYTF
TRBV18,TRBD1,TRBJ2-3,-,TGTGCCAGCTCACCCTTACCACCGGGACAGGGAAGGACAGATACGCAGTATTTT,CASSPLPPGQGRTDTQYF
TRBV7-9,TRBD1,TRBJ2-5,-,TGTGCCAGCAGCGTCCGACAGGGGTACACTCAAGAGACCCAGTACTTC,CASSVRQGYTQETQYF
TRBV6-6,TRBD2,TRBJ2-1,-,TGTGCCAGTAAACCTAGCGGGGACCTCTCCTACAATGAGCAGTTCTTC,CASKPSGDLSYNEQFF
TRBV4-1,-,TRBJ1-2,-,TGCGCCAGCAGCCAAGATAGGGGGTACACTAACTATGGCTACACCTTC,CASSQDRGYTNYGYTF
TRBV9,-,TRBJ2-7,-,TGTGCCAGCAGCGTAGACTGGGACGGAATCTCCTACGAGCAGTACTTC,CASSVDWDGISYEQYF
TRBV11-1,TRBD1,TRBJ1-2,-,TGTGCCAGCAGCTTGGGGCCGGGACAGAGAAACCATGGCTACACCTTC,CASSLGPGQRNHGYTF
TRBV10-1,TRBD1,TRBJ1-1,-,TGCGCCAGCAGTCAGGGACAGTTGAACACTGAAGCTTTCTTT,CASSQGQLNTEAFF
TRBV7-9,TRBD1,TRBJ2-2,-,TGTGCCAGCAGCTTGAGGGGACAGGGTGGCACCGGGGAGCTGTTTTTT,CASSLRGQGGTGELFF
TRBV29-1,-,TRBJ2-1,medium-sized,TGCAGCGTTGGACACACTAATGAGCAGTTCTTC,CSVGHTNEQFF
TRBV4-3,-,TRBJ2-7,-,TGCGCCAGCAGCCAAGGGCGGGAGCAGTACTTC,CASSQGREQYF
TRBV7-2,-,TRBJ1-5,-,TGTGCCAGCAGCCCGGACAGCGATCAGCCCCAGCATTTT,CASSPDSDQPQHF
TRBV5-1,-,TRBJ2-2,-,TGCGCCAGCCAAGGGAATTACAGAACCGGGGAGCTGTTTTTT,CASQGNYRTGELFF
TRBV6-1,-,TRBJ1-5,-,TGTGCCAGCCTTTGGGGGGGCAATGGCAATCAGCCCCAGCATTTT,CASLWGGNGNQPQHF
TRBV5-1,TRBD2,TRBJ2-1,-,TGCGCCAGCAGCCGGGGGGTTTTGGGGCGTACCCCATCCTACAATGAGCAGTTCTTC,CASSRGVLGRTPSYNEQFF
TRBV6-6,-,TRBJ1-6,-,TGTGCCAGCAGCGGAACAGGATCGGATAATTCACCCCTCCACTTT,CASSGTGSDNSPLHF
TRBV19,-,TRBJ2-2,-,TGTGCCAGTATAGAGGTGGGAAAGAACACCGGGGAGCTGTTTTTT,CASIEVGKNTGELFF
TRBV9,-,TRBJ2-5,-,TGTGCCAGCAGCGTAGGGGGACACTTTTTGGAGACCCAGTACTTC,CASSVGGHFLETQYF
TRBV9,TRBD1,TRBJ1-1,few,TGTGCCAGCAGCGCCCCCGGGACAGGGAAGAACACTGAAGCTTTCTTT,CASSAPGTGKNTEAFF
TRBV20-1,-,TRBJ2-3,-,TGCAGTGCACACCTAGCGGATACGCAGTATTTT,CSAHLADTQYF
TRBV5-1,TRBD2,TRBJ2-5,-,TGCGCCAGCAGCTTGGGGCCGACTAGCGGGAGAGAAGAGACCCAGTACTTC,CASSLGPTSGREETQYF
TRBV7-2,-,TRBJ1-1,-,TGTGCCAGCAGCTTAAGGAGAGCCTCCACTGAAGCTTTCTTT,CASSLRRASTEAFF
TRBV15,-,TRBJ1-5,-,TGTGCCACCAGCAGAGATTATAGCAATCAGCCCCAGCATTTT,CATSRDYSNQPQHF
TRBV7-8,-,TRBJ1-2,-,TGTGCCAGCAGCCAGAGGGGGGCCTCCGAAAAGGGTGGCTACACCTTC,CASSQRGASEKGGYTF
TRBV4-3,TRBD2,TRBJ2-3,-,TGCGCCAGCAGCCGAGCGGGGGCAGATACGCAGTATTTT,CASSRAGADTQYF
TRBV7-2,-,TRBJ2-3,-,TGTGCCAGCAGCCACGGACAGACAGATACGCAGTATTTT,CASSHGQTDTQYF
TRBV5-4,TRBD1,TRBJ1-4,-,TGTGCCAGCAGCCTAGAAACAGGGGGCGCAGGAGAAAAACTGTTTTTT,CASSLETGGAGEKLFF
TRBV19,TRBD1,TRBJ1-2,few,TGTGCCAGTAGTAGGGGACAGGGGAAATCGGGTGGCTACACCTTC,CASSRGQGKSGGYTF
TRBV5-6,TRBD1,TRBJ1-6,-,TGTGCCAGCAGCTTCAGGGGGCGTGGGTCACCCCTCCACTTT,CASSFRGRGSPLHF
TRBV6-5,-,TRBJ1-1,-,TGTGCCAGCAGCCTTAGGGCAACGGGTGTCCCTGAAGCTTTCTTT,CASSLRATGVPEAFF
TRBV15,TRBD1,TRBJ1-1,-,TGTGCCACCAGCAGAGATCTAGTGACAGGGAGCATGAACACTGAAGCTTTCTTT,CATSRDLVTGSMNTEAFF
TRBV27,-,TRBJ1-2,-,TGTGCCAGCAGTCTGTTGGTCCCTTTAAGCTACACCTTC,CASSLLVPLSYTF
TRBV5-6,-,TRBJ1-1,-,TGTGCCAGCAGCTTGGGTTCCACTGAAGCTTTCTTT,CASSLGSTEAFF
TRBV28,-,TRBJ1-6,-,TGTGCCAGCAGCCCCCTGAGGAGCTCCTATAATTCACCCCTCCACTTT,CASSPLRSSYNSPLHF
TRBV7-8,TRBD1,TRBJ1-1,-,TGTGCCAGCAGCTTAGTGGTAGGACAGGTAACGGAAGCTTTCTTT,CASSLVVGQVTEAFF
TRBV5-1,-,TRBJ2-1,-,TGCGCCAGCAGCTTGGAACGAGCAGGGGAGCAGTTCTTC,CASSLERAGEQFF
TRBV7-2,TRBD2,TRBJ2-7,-,TGTGCCAGCAGCTTGACTAGCGGGAGGGCGGGAAGCTCCTACGAGCAGTACTTC,CASSLTSGRAGSSYEQYF
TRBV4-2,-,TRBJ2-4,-,TGTGCCAGCATAACCGTGGGGAGTAGGGCCAAAAACATTCAGTACTTC,CASITVGSRAKNIQYF
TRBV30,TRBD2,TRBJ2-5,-,TGTGCCTGGAGTGTACCGGGGGGAGGTTTCGGGAGAGAGACCCAGTACTTC,CAWSVPGGGFGRETQYF